Listed below are T cell receptor beta chains from one sample, sequenced in a study of cytomegalovirus exposure and HLA in healthy donors. Measured with immunoSEQ multiplex PCR; TCRdb has only the in-frame clones, and not every one. The sample shows about 130,000 clones, approximately 75% of them seen only once. Sample: PBMCs. The receptors derive from a woman aged 40 to 55 in good health and CMV-seropositive. Both conserved end residues are part of each CDR3. D genes are given only for firm matches. Not every row has a clone size; where given, it reads once, few, many or a size class.

j_call v_call clone_size d_call cdr3_aa cdr3_nt
TRBJ1-4 TRBV11-2 NA TRBD1 CASSPMTGFSAGEKLFF TGTGCCAGCAGCCCCATGACAGGGTTTAGTGCAGGTGAAAAACTGTTTTTT
TRBJ2-1 TRBV6-5 NA NA CASSGQYNEQFF TGTGCCAGCTCAGGACAGTACAATGAGCAGTTCTTC
TRBJ2-3 TRBV6-6 NA TRBD1 CASSYSTGTGADTQYF TGTGCCAGCAGTTACTCGACAGGGACAGGGGCAGATACGCAGTATTTT
TRBJ2-5 TRBV19 NA TRBD1 CASSPRDRQETQYF TGTGCCAGTAGTCCACGGGACAGACAAGAGACCCAGTACTTC
TRBJ2-1 TRBV13 NA TRBD2 CASIKRLAGVINEQFF TGTGCCAGCATCAAGAGGTTAGCGGGGGTGATCAATGAGCAGTTCTTC
TRBJ1-3 TRBV28 NA NA CASSRQGNTIYF TGTGCCAGCAGTCGACAGGGAAACACCATATATTTT
TRBJ1-5 TRBV14 NA TRBD1 CASSPRGLQPQHF TGTGCCAGCAGCCCCAGGGGGCTTCAGCCCCAGCATTTT
TRBJ2-7 TRBV25-1 NA NA CASSEPGLRSYEQYF TGTGCCAGCAGTGAACCCGGACTCAGGTCCTACGAGCAGTACTTC
TRBJ1-1 TRBV25-1 NA NA CASIPSGNTEAFF TGTGCCAGCATTCCCTCCGGGAACACTGAAGCTTTCTTT
TRBJ2-7 TRBV21-1 NA NA CASSMAGPHGPYEQYF TGTGCCAGCAGCATGGCGGGTCCCCATGGTCCCTACGAGCAGTACTTC
TRBJ1-1 TRBV29-1 NA TRBD1 CSVERWDRGVVKRLNTEAFF TGCAGCGTTGAAAGGTGGGACAGGGGGGTTGTCAAGAGACTGAACACTGAAGCTTTCTTT
TRBJ2-7 TRBV2 NA NA CASSIRLNYEQYF TGTGCCAGCAGTATTCGACTGAATTACGAGCAGTACTTC
TRBJ1-2 TRBV9 NA NA CASSVGSITYGYTF TGTGCCAGCAGCGTAGGTAGCATCACCTATGGCTACACCTTC
TRBJ2-2 TRBV6-4 NA NA CASTTRAGDGELFF TGTGCCAGCACCACACGGGCCGGGGACGGGGAGCTGTTTTTT
TRBJ2-5 TRBV18 NA NA CASSKTGEETQYF TGTGCCAGCTCCAAGACGGGGGAGGAGACCCAGTACTTC
TRBJ1-5 TRBV27 NA NA CASSLYLTAYSNQPQHF TGTGCCAGCAGTTTATATCTGACAGCCTATAGCAATCAGCCCCAGCATTTT
TRBJ1-2 TRBV5-4 NA NA CASSLVQGGYGYTF TGTGCCAGCAGCTTGGTGCAGGGCGGCTATGGCTACACCTTC
TRBJ1-5 TRBV7-9 NA NA CASSPPGTSNQPQHF TGTGCCAGCAGCCCACCGGGGACAAGCAATCAGCCCCAGCATTTT
TRBJ2-1 TRBV19 NA TRBD1 CASWTGLSYNEQFF TGTGCCAGTTGGACAGGTCTCTCCTACAATGAGCAGTTCTTC
TRBJ2-3 TRBV7-6 NA NA CASSLSGDTDTQYF TGTGCCAGCAGCTTATCGGGAGACACAGATACGCAGTATTTT
TRBJ1-1 TRBV7-6 few NA CASSSGPANTEAFF TGTGCCAGCAGCTCAGGCCCCGCGAACACTGAAGCTTTCTTT
TRBJ1-1 TRBV6-1 NA TRBD1 CASSVTGTGDSEAFF TGTGCCAGCAGTGTCACCGGGACAGGGGACTCTGAAGCTTTCTTT
TRBJ2-3 TRBV2 once TRBD1 CASSGTGGADTQYF TGTGCCAGCAGTGGGACAGGGGGCGCAGATACGCAGTATTTT
TRBJ2-7 TRBV7-2 few TRBD2 CASSLDGTSGWVQYF TGTGCCAGCAGCTTAGATGGGACTAGCGGGTGGGTGCAGTACTTC
TRBJ2-1 TRBV9 NA TRBD2 CASSPRWEGGSNEQFF TGTGCCAGCAGCCCCCGCTGGGAGGGCGGAAGCAATGAGCAGTTCTTC
TRBJ1-3 TRBV5-1 NA NA CASGSSGNTIYF TGCGCCAGCGGGAGCTCTGGAAACACCATATATTTT
TRBJ2-5 TRBV7-9 NA TRBD2 CSSSLGVTSGGASETQYF TGTTCCAGCAGCTTAGGGGTGACTAGCGGGGGGGCCAGTGAGACCCAGTACTTC
TRBJ2-3 TRBV6-4 NA TRBD2 CASSDLREGGTDTQYF TGTGCCAGCAGTGACTTAAGGGAGGGAGGCACAGATACGCAGTATTTT
TRBJ1-2 TRBV6-4 NA NA CASSEEGDYGYTF TGTGCCAGCAGTGAAGAGGGAGACTATGGCTACACCTTC
TRBJ2-3 TRBV10-2 NA TRBD1 CASRITGGGGDTQYF TGCGCCAGCAGGATTACAGGGGGAGGAGGGGATACGCAGTATTTT
TRBJ2-7 TRBV27 NA TRBD2 CASSWSASGPYEQYF TGTGCCAGCAGTTGGTCCGCTAGCGGTCCGTACGAGCAGTACTTC
TRBJ2-2 TRBV9 NA TRBD1 CASSVRDRGLPNTGELFF TGTGCCAGCAGCGTCCGGGACAGGGGGCTCCCGAACACCGGGGAGCTGTTTTTT
TRBJ2-1 TRBV7-7 once TRBD2 CASSLEASGSFSGNEQFF TGTGCTAGCAGCTTAGAGGCTAGCGGGAGTTTTTCGGGCAATGAGCAGTTCTTC
TRBJ1-1 TRBV4-1 NA NA CASSQVGGMNTEAFF TGCGCCAGCAGCCAGGTAGGAGGGATGAACACTGAAGCTTTCTTT
TRBJ1-1 TRBV7-8 few TRBD1 CASSPRTGNTEAFF TGTGCCAGCAGCCCGAGGACAGGGAACACTGAAGCTTTCTTT